This TCR beta chain was retrieved from a study of T cells in women clearing cervical HPV infection. Turning to this clone: As yet, its antigen is unknown. The read comes to an end 3 residues before the CDR3 does, leaving the germline J gene to fill in the end.

MY09/MY11 PCR detected cervical HPV DNA; dot-blot assigned genotypes. Sequenced by immunoSEQ multiplex PCR; TCRdb stores in-frame clones only, minus some. Across about 19,000 clones, the top ten clones capture approximately 16% of the sample. Study conclusions and caveats: CIN3+ cases had significantly higher TCR repertoire richness than controls, but evenness did not differ. Combining TCR richness with V gene abundances gave 0.65 to 0.85 AUC.

The CDR3 loop spans 14 amino acids. Germline CDR1 is WNHNN and CDR2 is SYGVQD (reference sequence). Trimming cost V 6 bases and J 9 bases; bases outside gene matches: 7. The source of this sequence is a woman between 18 and 69 years old with a cervical HPV16 infection that either progressed to CIN3+ or cleared (not recorded which). This chain links TRBV10-1 with TRBJ1-6, with 8 bases that match TRBD1. Sequenced material: blood buffy coat. The DNA read from the CDR3 is TGCGCCAGCAGCGACAGGGGAGGTGGTTCACCC. As protein: CASSDRGGGSP. The whole CDR3 sequence is CASSDRGGGSPLHF.